These T cell receptor beta chains were read from a single sample in a study of CD8+CD57+ T cells in acquired aplastic anemia. TCRdb re-called the reads with MiXCR, one entry per CDR3 protein. The sample lists around 150,000 distinct CDR3 sequences, 35% to 55% occurring once. What was sequenced was sorted CD4+, CD8+, or CD8+CD57+ T cells (not recorded which) from PBMCs. These TCRs come from a human donor in good health. The CDR3 runs from the conserved cysteine through the conserved F or W. Each record gives: D gene, J gene, clone size, V gene, CDR3 protein, CDR3 DNA. A D gene is named only where the DNA matches it firmly. Clone size is not always given. Where it is, it says once, few, many or a class for expanded clones.

TRBD2,TRBJ2-5,few,TRBV24-1,CATSLSGRETQYF,TGTGCCACCAGTCTTAGCGGGAGGGAGACCCAGTACTTC
.,TRBJ1-2,.,TRBV11-2,CASSLAGVTGGYTF,TGTGCCAGCAGCTTGGCGGGAGTGACGGGGGGCTACACCTTC
.,TRBJ1-6,.,TRBV12-3/TRBV12-4,CASSLGQGGNSPLHF,TGTGCCAGCAGTTTAGGTCAGGGAGGAAATTCACCCCTCCACTTT
.,TRBJ2-7,many,TRBV20-1,CSAPEGSYEQYF,TGCAGTGCTCCCGAGGGATCCTACGAGCAGTACTTC
.,TRBJ2-3,.,TRBV20-1,CRARRLTPSTDTQYF,TGCCGTGCTAGAAGATTGACCCCCAGCACAGATACGCAGTATTTT
TRBD1,TRBJ1-4,few,TRBV6-2/TRBV6-3,CASSYFAGGQEKLFF,TGTGCCAGCAGTTACTTCGCAGGGGGTCAAGAAAAACTGTTTTTT
TRBD1,TRBJ1-2,.,TRBV20-1,CSARGPDRGIYGYTF,TGCAGTGCTAGAGGACCAGACAGGGGGATATATGGCTACACCTTC
.,TRBJ2-7,.,TRBV2,CASTDGRAYEQYF,TGTGCCAGCACTGATGGACGCGCCTACGAGCAGTACTTC
.,TRBJ1-1,.,TRBV20-1,CSAKEQINTEAFF,TGCAGTGCCAAGGAACAGATCAACACTGAAGCTTTCTTT
TRBD2,TRBJ2-1,many,TRBV20-1,CSARDRRGGDEQFF,TGCAGTGCTAGAGATAGACGGGGGGGTGATGAGCAGTTCTTC
.,TRBJ2-5,many,TRBV9,CASSVSGQETQYF,TGTGCCAGCAGCGTTTCTGGCCAAGAGACCCAGTACTTC
TRBD2,TRBJ2-7,.,TRBV7-9,CTSSLRLAGSYEQYF,TGTACCAGCAGCCTAAGACTAGCGGGGTCCTACGAGCAGTACTTC
.,TRBJ1-1,.,TRBV29-1,CSGAGHATEAFF,TGCAGCGGCGCGGGACACGCCACTGAAGCTTTCTTT
.,TRBJ1-1,once,TRBV7-3,CASSPGQKNTEAFF,TGTGCCAGCAGCCCCGGACAGAAGAACACTGAAGCTTTCTTT
TRBD2,TRBJ2-1,few,TRBV6-1,CASSPLAGGVAYNEQFF,TGTGCCAGCAGTCCTCTCGCGGGGGGGGTAGCCTACAATGAGCAGTTCTTC
.,TRBJ2-7,many,TRBV10-3,CAISEGEGGALEQYF,TGTGCCATCAGTGAAGGGGAGGGGGGGGCCCTCGAGCAGTACTTC
.,TRBJ2-3,few,TRBV29-1,CSARFSTDTQYF,TGCAGCGCGCGGTTTAGCACGGATACGCAGTATTTT
.,TRBJ2-2,many,TRBV2,CASIGGLSGELFF,TGTGCCAGCATCGGGGGCCTTAGCGGGGAGCTGTTTTTT
.,TRBJ1-2,.,TRBV15,CATSRDRTGWPHGYTF,TGTGCCACCAGCAGAGATCGAACAGGGTGGCCTCATGGCTACACCTTC
.,TRBJ2-7,.,TRBV20-1,CSAGFQGLRAGNEQYF,TGCAGTGCTGGCTTCCAGGGCTTAAGGGCGGGCAACGAGCAGTACTTC
.,TRBJ1-1,few,TRBV3-1,CASTTEAGTEAFF,TGTGCCAGCACCACCGAGGCTGGCACTGAAGCTTTCTTT
.,TRBJ2-5,.,TRBV19,CASSITDSETQYF,TGTGCCAGTAGTATAACAGATTCAGAGACCCAGTACTTC